These 27 T cell receptor beta chains were all obtained from the same sample, sequenced in a study of identical twins. TCRdb ran MiXCR on the 5' RACE reads and lists one entry per CDR3 protein. The repertoire holds about 660,000 distinct CDR3 sequences, with 8.6% as singletons. These data are also associated with another study on yellow fever vaccine responses in identical twins.

Sequenced material: PBMCs. These receptors all stem from a woman between 18 and 30 years old in good health.

This clonotype turned up a few times. This chain links TRBV6-2 or TRBV6-3 with TRBJ2-7; 10 nucleotides agree with TRBD1. There are 16 residues in the CDR3. CDR1 is MNHEY, CDR2 SVGEGT, per germline. J lost 7 bases, V lost 7 bases, and 16 bases had no gene match. DNA for the CDR3: TGTGCCAGCACCTATGACAGGGGGCGACTAATCTCGGAGCAGTACTTC. Residues: CASTYDRGRLISEQYF.

This clonotype appeared many times. The chain recombines TRBV14 with TRBJ2-2; tentative D call: TRBD2 (6 bases). Germline CDR1 reads SGHDN; CDR2 reads FVKESK. The V and J ends lost 0 bases and 7 bases respectively, with 6 bases between them. CDR3 length: 13 amino acids. CDR3 bases: TGTGCCAGCAGCCAAGATAGCGGCGGGGAGCTGTTTTTT. This sequence encodes CASSQDSGGELFF. Variable domain in full (rest from reference TRBV14 and TRBJ2-2): EAGVTQFPSHSVIEKGQTVTLRCDPISGHDNLYWYRRVMGKEIKFLLHFVKESKQDESGMPNNRFLAERTGGTYSTLKVQPAELEDSGVYFCASSQDSGGELFFGEGSRLTVL.

This clonotype was seen more than once but under ten times. This chain links TRBV29-1 with TRBJ2-1; D could derive from TRBD1 or TRBD2 (5 bases each). This CDR3 region has 15 residues. With 6 bases removed from V and 0 bases from J, the gap between germline ends came to 15 bases. Germline V gene sequence: CDR1 SQVTM, CDR2 ANQGSEA. CDR3 DNA: TGCAGCGTCGAGGGACCTCCGAGCTCCTACAATGAGCAGTTCTTC. This translates into CSVEGPPSSYNEQFF.

CDR3 DNA: TGCGCCAGCAGCCCACGACCGAGCCAGAGCTCCTACGAGCAGTACTTC. Its translation: CASSPRPSQSSYEQYF. The chain has TRBV5-1 and TRBJ2-7; D is unresolved. Germline-derived CDR1 and CDR2 are SGHRS and YFSETQ. V gave up 4 bases and J gave up 0 bases, with 17 bases separating them. The CDR3 runs 16 residues.

This clonotype was recorded a few times. The chain uses TRBV6-1 and TRBJ2-7; D is uncertain. CDR3 size: 13 residues. Germline V gene data show CDR1 as MNHNS and CDR2 as SASEGT. Between the trimmed V and J ends, which lost 7 bases and 3 bases, there was a span of 13 bases. DNA of the CDR3: TGTGCCAGCATCCACACCGGCGGCTACGAGCAGTACTTC. It yields the protein CASIHTGGYEQYF.

This clonotype was counted a few times. J is TRBJ1-2 and V is TRBV6-5; D is ambiguous. V shed 0 bases and J shed 1 base, with 15 bases lying between them. The CDR3 is 17 amino acids. Germline CDR1 is MNHEY and CDR2 is SVGAGI. CDR3 sequence (DNA): TGTGCCAGCAGTTACTCGAGGACGGAGACGATTAACTATGGCTACACCTTC. Encoded protein: CASSYSRTETINYGYTF.

This clonotype was counted a few times. The chain links TRBV3-1 to TRBJ1-5; D not certain. Germline V CDR1 and CDR2: LGHDT, YNNKEL (reference sequence). The CDR3 spans 14 residues. V lost 2 bases, J lost 9 bases, and 14 bases lay in between. The CDR3, as DNA: TGTGCCAGCAGCCAAAGCAACCTCGCCTGGCCCCAGCATTTT. This encodes CASSQSNLAWPQHF.

There are many counts of this clonotype. This chain links TRBV14 with TRBJ1-6, with D hard to call. The germline gives CDR1 SGHDN, CDR2 FVKESK. The CDR3 consists of 15 residues. With 0 bases removed from V and 10 bases from J, the gap between germline ends came to 13 bases. CDR3 loop: CASSQEYSLYSPLHF. The CDR3 coding sequence is TGTGCCAGCAGCCAAGAGTACAGCTTATACTCACCCCTCCACTTT.

This clonotype was observed many times. The V and J genes are TRBV20-1 and TRBJ1-3; tentatively, D is TRBD1 (5 bases). There are 13 residues in the CDR3. Germline CDR1 is DFQATT and CDR2 is SNEGSKA (reference sequence). The V and J ends lost 3 bases and 0 bases respectively, with 6 bases between them. The DNA of the CDR3 is TGCAGTGCTAGTGACAGCTCTGGAAACACCATATATTTT. Its protein product is CSASDSSGNTIYF.

The V and J genes are TRBV6-5 and TRBJ2-3; tentative D call: TRBD2 (7 bases). Trimming cost V 0 bases and J 1 base, with 11 bases left between them. The CDR3 has 16 residues. Looked up from germline, CDR1 is MNHEY and CDR2 is SVGAGI. Here the CDR3 DNA reads TGTGCCAGCAGTTACTCGCGGGGGCCGGGCACAGATACGCAGTATTTT. Protein product: CASSYSRGPGTDTQYF.

V usage is TRBV2 and J usage is TRBJ1-1; 8 nucleotides match TRBD1. CDR1 is SNHLY, CDR2 FYNNEI, per germline. The CDR3 sequence is 14 residues long. The V and J ends lost 5 bases and 2 bases, in that order; junction bases with no gene match: 4. In nucleotides, the CDR3 is TGTGCCAGCAGTACGGACAGGGCTAACACTGAAGCTTTCTTT. Translating gives CASSTDRANTEAFF.

The chain links TRBV5-1 to TRBJ2-1; unclear D gene. Between the trimmed V and J ends, which lost 0 bases and 5 bases, there was a span of 12 bases. The germline gives CDR1 SGHRS, CDR2 YFSETQ. CDR3 length: 15 residues. The CDR3 sequence is CASSLEDYTNNEQFF. In DNA form, the CDR3 reads TGCGCCAGCAGCTTGGAAGATTACACCAACAATGAGCAGTTCTTC.

This clonotype was found many times. This chain links TRBV10-3 with TRBJ1-6, with D perhaps matching TRBD1 (5 bases). Germline V lookup: CDR1 ENHRY, CDR2 SYGVKD. The germline V and J ends were trimmed by 4 bases and 8 bases, with 24 bases remaining between them. The CDR3 is 18 residues long. The CDR3 DNA reads TGTGCCATCAGTGCGGGGGGAGACATTCAAGTACCGGATTCACCCCTCCACTTT. Translation gives CAISAGGDIQVPDSPLHF.

In this sample, this clonotype turned up a few times. The chain carries TRBV28 and TRBJ2-1; TRBD1 agrees at 7 bases. CDR3 length: 16 residues. Germline V gives CDR1 MDHEN, CDR2 SYDVKM. With 6 bases clipped from V and 1 base from J, the junction kept 9 bases outside the gene matches. CDR3 protein: CASSIQGIRSYNEQFF. The CDR3 region has the DNA TGTGCCAGCAGCATACAGGGGATCAGGTCCTACAATGAGCAGTTCTTC. Full variable domain (outside the CDR3, taken from reference TRBV28 and TRBJ2-1): DVKVTQSSRYLVKRTGEKVFLECVQDMDHENMFWYRQDPGLGLRLIYFSYDVKMKEKGDIPEGYSVSREKKERFSLILESASTNQTSMYLCASSIQGIRSYNEQFFGPGTRLTVL.

This chain joins TRBV6-1 and TRBJ2-3; 9 bases are a match to TRBD1. Germline-derived CDR1 and CDR2 are MNHNS and SASEGT. The CDR3 consists of 14 residues. With 8 bases clipped from V and 2 bases from J, the junction kept 5 bases outside the gene matches. In DNA form, the CDR3 reads TGTGCCAGCCAGAGGGACAGGGACACAGATACGCAGTATTTT. This gives the protein CASQRDRDTDTQYF.

The chain employs TRBV28 and TRBJ2-2; 10 bases match TRBD2. The V segment lost 6 bases and the J segment 2 bases; nucleotides outside the gene matches: 6. The CDR3 is 16 amino acids. The germline CDR1 and CDR2 sequences are MDHEN and SYDVKM. The CDR3 nucleotides are TGTGCCAGCAGGTATCGGACTAGCGGAAACACCGGGGAGCTGTTTTTT. Protein product: CASRYRTSGNTGELFF.

This clonotype has more than one count but fewer than ten. The rearrangement links TRBV7-9 to TRBJ1-4; tentative D call: TRBD1 (6 bases). The CDR3 runs 16 residues. Trimming took 2 bases from V and 8 from J, leaving 18 bases between them. The germline CDR1 and CDR2 sequences are SEHNR and FQNEAQ (reference sequence). DNA of the CDR3: TGTGCCAGCAGCTTAAGGATGGCGACAGGTGAAGAAAAACTGTTTTTT. It specifies CASSLRMATGEEKLFF.

This clonotype was detected ten times or more. The J gene is TRBJ1-5, the V gene TRBV5-1; D is perhaps TRBD1 (5 bases). CDR3 size: 16 residues. Germline lookup yields CDR1 SGHRS and CDR2 YFSETQ. Trimming took off 0 bases at V and 1 base at J, with 11 bases between the two ends. As DNA, the CDR3 is TGCGCCAGCAGCTTGGGTGGGACCCTCAGCAATCAGCCCCAGCATTTT. Translation gives CASSLGGTLSNQPQHF.

This clonotype has at least ten counts. The rearrangement uses TRBV28 and TRBJ2-5; D remains unclear. V was clipped by 4 bases and J by 0 bases, with 15 bases between them. CDR3 length: 16 amino acids. The germline V gene encodes CDR1 MDHEN and CDR2 SYDVKM. CDR3 in DNA: TGTGCCAGCAGTTCGCTAGGGCTGGGGTACCAAGAGACCCAGTACTTC. This encodes CASSSLGLGYQETQYF.

This clonotype occurred a few times. The gene calls are TRBV6-2 or TRBV6-3 and TRBJ2-2; 13 bases agree with TRBD2. The CDR3 is made up of 19 amino acids. V was clipped by 3 bases and J by 2 bases; unmatched bases: 9. Germline-derived CDR1 and CDR2 are MNHEY and SVGEGT. The CDR3 DNA reads as TGTGCCAGCAGTTATGTCCGACTAGCGGGGGGTGACAACACCGGGGAGCTGTTTTTT. Amino acid sequence: CASSYVRLAGGDNTGELFF.

This clonotype was detected many times. The chain employs TRBV11-2 and TRBJ2-1, with 8 positions matching TRBD1. The CDR3 sequence is 17 residues long. With 0 bases clipped from V and 4 bases from J, the junction kept 8 bases outside the gene matches. Looked up from germline, CDR1 is SGHAT and CDR2 is FQNNGV. In DNA form, the CDR3 reads TGTGCCAGCAGCTTAGAAGGTGGCAGGGGGCCTTACAATGAGCAGTTCTTC. Its translation is CASSLEGGRGPYNEQFF.

This clonotype has a handful of counts. This chain uses TRBV12-3 or TRBV12-4 with TRBJ2-3; the D is unclear. Trimming stripped 6 bases from V and 0 bases from J, with 16 bases between. The CDR3 contains 16 residues. The CDR3 DNA reads TGTGCCAGCAGCCCTGACACCGGTTATAGCACAGATACGCAGTATTTT. Translating gives CASSPDTGYSTDTQYF.

The CDR3 protein is CASSFLTSGGAVTDTQYF. The CDR3 region has the DNA TGTGCCAGCAGCTTTCTGACTAGCGGGGGGGCCGTGACAGATACGCAGTATTTT. This chain connects TRBV11-2 to TRBJ2-3; 14 nucleotides match TRBD2. After removal of 3 bases from V and 3 bases from J, the junction contained 8 bases not matched to a gene. CDR3 length equals 18 residues. Germline CDR1 and CDR2: SGHAT and FQNNGV.

There are many counts of this clonotype. The gene calls are TRBV12-3 or TRBV12-4 and TRBJ2-7, with 11 bases identical to TRBD1. J was trimmed by 6 bases and V by 3 bases; bases with no gene match: 4. The CDR3 spans 14 residues. In DNA form, the CDR3 reads TGTGCCAGCAGTTTTGGGGACAGGGGGTCCGAGCAGTACTTC. Its translation is CASSFGDRGSEQYF.

This clonotype was seen ten or more times. The CDR3 DNA follows: TGTGCCAGCAGCTTCTTCCACGGGAGTACCTACGAGCAGTACTTC. Protein: CASSFFHGSTYEQYF. The chain combines TRBV7-2 with TRBJ2-7; D is possibly TRBD2 (6 bases). The germline V gene has CDR1 SGHTA and CDR2 FQGNSA. There are 15 residues in the CDR3. V was trimmed by 3 bases and J by 2 bases, leaving 14 bases between them.

The V call is TRBV9, the J call TRBJ2-6; D is tentatively TRBD1 or TRBD2 (5 bases each). Trimming removed 3 bases from V and 3 bases from J, with 10 bases in between. CDR1 SGDLS and CDR2 YYNGEE come from the germline V gene. The CDR3 spans 15 residues. The CDR3 DNA is TGTGCCAGCAGCGGAGGGGCTGGTGGGGCCAACGTCCTGACTTTC. It encodes CASSGGAGGANVLTF. Drawing the rest from reference TRBV9 and TRBJ2-6, the complete variable domain is DSGVTQTPKHLITATGQRVTLRCSPRSGDLSVYWYQQSLDQGLQFLIQYYNGEERAKGNILERFSAQQFPDLHSELNLSSLELGDSALYFCASSGGAGGANVLTFGAGSRLTVL.

The rearrangement links TRBV5-1 to TRBJ2-1; D may be TRBD1 (6 bases). V shed 1 base and J shed 6 bases, with 14 bases lying between them. The CDR3 extends over 15 amino acids. Germline loops: CDR1 SGHRS, CDR2 YFSETQ. CDR3 sequence: CASSLSGTGLNEQFF. As DNA, the CDR3 is TGCGCCAGCAGCTTGTCGGGTACAGGGCTCAATGAGCAGTTCTTC.